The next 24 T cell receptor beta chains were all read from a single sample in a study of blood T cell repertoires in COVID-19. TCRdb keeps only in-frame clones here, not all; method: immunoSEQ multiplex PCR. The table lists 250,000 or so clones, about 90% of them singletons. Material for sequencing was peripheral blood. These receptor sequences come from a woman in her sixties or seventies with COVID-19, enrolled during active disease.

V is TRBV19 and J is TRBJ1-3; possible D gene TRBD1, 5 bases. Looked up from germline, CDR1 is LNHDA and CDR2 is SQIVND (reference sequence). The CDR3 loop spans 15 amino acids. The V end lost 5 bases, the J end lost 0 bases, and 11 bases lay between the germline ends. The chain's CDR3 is CASSRQSHSGNTIYF. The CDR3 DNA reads TGTGCCAGTAGTCGACAGTCCCACTCTGGAAACACCATATATTTT.

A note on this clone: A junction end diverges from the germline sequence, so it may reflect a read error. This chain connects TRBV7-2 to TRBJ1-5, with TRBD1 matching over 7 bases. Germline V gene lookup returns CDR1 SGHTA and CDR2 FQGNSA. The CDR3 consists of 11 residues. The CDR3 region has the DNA TGTGCCAGCAGCACCCCGGGACAGAAACTTTTT. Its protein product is CASSTPGQKLF.

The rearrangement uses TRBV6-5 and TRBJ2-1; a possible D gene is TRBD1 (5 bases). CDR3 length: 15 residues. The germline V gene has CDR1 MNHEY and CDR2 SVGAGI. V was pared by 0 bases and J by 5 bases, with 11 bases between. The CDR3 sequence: CASSYSGVLNNEQFF. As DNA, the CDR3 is TGTGCCAGCAGTTACTCAGGGGTGCTTAACAATGAGCAGTTCTTC.

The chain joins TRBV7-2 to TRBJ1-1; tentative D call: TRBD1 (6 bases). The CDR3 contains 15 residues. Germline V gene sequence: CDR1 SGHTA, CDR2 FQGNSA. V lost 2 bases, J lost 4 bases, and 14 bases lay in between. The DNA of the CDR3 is TGTGCCAGCAGCTTAAGGGGGTTTATCGGCACTGAAGCTTTCTTT. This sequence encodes CASSLRGFIGTEAFF.

The CDR3 here is CASSLGRQNYEQYF. CDR3 sequence (DNA): TGTGCCAGCAGCTTAGGTAGACAAAACTACGAGCAGTACTTC. J is TRBJ2-7 and V is TRBV11-2; the D is unclear. V was trimmed by 1 base and J by 3 bases, leaving 10 bases between them. In germline, CDR1 is SGHAT, CDR2 FQNNGV. The CDR3 consists of 14 residues.

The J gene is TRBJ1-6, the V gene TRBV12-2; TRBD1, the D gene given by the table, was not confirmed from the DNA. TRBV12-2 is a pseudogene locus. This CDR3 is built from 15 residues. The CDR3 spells CASRPGQRGNSPLHF. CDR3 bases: TGTGCAAGTCGCCCAGGACAGAGGGGGAATTCACCCCTCCACTTT.

DNA for the CDR3: TGTGCCAGCTCACCCGTAGGGGGCAATGAGCAGTTCTTC. Translation: CASSPVGGNEQFF. The chain employs TRBV18 and TRBJ2-1; the D gene is possibly TRBD1 (6 bases). CDR1 and CDR2 from the germline V gene are KGHSH and LQKENI. The CDR3 has 13 amino acids. V lost 3 bases to trimming and J lost 6 bases, with 9 bases between them.

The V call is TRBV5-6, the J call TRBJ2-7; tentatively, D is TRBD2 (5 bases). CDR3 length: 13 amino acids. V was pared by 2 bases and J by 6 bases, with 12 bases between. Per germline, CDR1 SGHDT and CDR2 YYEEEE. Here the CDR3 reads CASSFLGLVEQYF. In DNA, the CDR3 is TGTGCCAGCAGCTTTCTAGGACTCGTCGAGCAGTACTTC.

The DNA of the CDR3 is TGCGCCAGCAGCCAAGATCGAGGTCAGGCGGGGGGCTACACCTTC. Translated: CASSQDRGQAGGYTF. The chain has TRBV4-3 and TRBJ1-2; D unclear. Trimming shortened V by 0 bases and J by 8 bases, and 16 bases separated the two germline ends. CDR1 and CDR2 (germline): LGHNA, YSLEER. CDR3 size: 15 residues.

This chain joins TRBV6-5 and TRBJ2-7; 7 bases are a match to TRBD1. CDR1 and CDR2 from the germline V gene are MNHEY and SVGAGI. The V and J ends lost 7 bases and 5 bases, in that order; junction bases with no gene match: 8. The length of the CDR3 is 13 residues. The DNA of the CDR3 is TGTGCCAGCACCCCGACAGGGACGAACGAGCAGTACTTC. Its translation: CASTPTGTNEQYF.

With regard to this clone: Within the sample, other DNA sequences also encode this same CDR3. For the CDR3, the DNA is TGTGCCAGCAGCTTACAGGGGTCCTATGGCTACACCTTC. Translated, it gives CASSLQGSYGYTF. This chain uses TRBV27 with TRBJ1-2, with TRBD1 matching over 7 bases. J was trimmed by 4 bases and V by 6 bases; bases with no gene match: 5. The length of the CDR3 is 13 residues. Germline CDR1 MNHEY, CDR2 SMNVEV (reference sequence).

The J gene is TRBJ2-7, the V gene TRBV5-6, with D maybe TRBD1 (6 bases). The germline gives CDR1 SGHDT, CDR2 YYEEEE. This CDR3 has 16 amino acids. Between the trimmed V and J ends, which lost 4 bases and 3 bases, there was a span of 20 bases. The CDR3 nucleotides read TGTGCCAGCAGCCTGGGATCCTGGACAGATAACTACGAGCAGTACTTC. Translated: CASSLGSWTDNYEQYF.

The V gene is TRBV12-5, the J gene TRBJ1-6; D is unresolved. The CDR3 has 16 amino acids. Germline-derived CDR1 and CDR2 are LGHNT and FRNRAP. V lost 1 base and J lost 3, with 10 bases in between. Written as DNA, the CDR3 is TGTGCTAGTGGTTTGGAGCGGGGTTTCTATAATTCACCCCTCCACTTT. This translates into CASGLERGFYNSPLHF.

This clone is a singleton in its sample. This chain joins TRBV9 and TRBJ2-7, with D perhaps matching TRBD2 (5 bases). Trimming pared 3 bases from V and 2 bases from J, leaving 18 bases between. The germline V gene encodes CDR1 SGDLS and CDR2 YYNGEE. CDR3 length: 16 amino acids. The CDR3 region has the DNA TGTGCCAGCAGCGGAGAGGGCGACGTTCCCCCCTACGAGCAGTACTTC. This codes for CASSGEGDVPPYEQYF.

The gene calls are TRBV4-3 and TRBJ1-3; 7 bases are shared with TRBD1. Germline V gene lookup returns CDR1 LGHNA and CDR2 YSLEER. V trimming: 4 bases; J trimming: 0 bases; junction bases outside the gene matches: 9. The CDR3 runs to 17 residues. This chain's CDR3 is CASSPRTGPGSGNTIYF. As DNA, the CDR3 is TGCGCCAGCAGCCCGCGGACAGGTCCTGGCTCTGGAAACACCATATATTTT.

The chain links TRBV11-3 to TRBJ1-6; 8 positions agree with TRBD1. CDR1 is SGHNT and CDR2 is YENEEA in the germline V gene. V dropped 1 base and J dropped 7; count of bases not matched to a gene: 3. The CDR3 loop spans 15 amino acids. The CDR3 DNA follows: TGTGCCAGCAGCTTAGGCGGGACAGGCAATTCACCCCTCCACTTT. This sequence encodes CASSLGGTGNSPLHF. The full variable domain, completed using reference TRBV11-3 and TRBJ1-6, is EAGVVQSPRYKIIEKKQPVAFWCNPISGHNTLYWYLQNLGQGPELLIRYENEEAVDDSQLPKDRFSAERLKGVDSTLKIQPAELGDSAVYLCASSLGGTGNSPLHFGNGTRLTVT.

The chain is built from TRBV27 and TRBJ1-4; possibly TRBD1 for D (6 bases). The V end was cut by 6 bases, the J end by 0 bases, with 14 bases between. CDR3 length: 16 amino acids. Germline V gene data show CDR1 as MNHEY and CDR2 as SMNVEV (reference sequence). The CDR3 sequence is CASRPGTTTTNEKLFF. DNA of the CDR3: TGTGCCAGCAGACCCGGGACAACAACAACTAATGAAAAACTGTTTTTT.

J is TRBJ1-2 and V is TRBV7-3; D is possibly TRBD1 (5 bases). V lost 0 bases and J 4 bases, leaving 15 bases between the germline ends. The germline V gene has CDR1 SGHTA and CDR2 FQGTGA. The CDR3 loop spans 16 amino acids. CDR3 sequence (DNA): TGTGCCAGCAGCTTAACATCGGGGGTTGGTGTCTATGGCTACACCTTC. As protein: CASSLTSGVGVYGYTF.

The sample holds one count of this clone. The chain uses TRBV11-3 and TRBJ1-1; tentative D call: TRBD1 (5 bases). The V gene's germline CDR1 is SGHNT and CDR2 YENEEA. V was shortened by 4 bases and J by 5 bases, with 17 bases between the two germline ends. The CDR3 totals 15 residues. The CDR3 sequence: CASSSQSGPGTEAFF. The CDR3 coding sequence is TGTGCCAGCAGCTCACAGAGCGGGCCAGGGACTGAAGCTTTCTTT.

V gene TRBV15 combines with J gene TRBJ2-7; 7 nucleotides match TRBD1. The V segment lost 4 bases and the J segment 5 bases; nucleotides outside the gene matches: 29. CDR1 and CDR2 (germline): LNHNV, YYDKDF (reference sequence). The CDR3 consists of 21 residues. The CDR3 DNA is TGTGCCACCAGCAAAGACTTCAGAGGGTCTTCGGCAGGGGGAAGAAGAAACGAGCAGTACTTC. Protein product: CATSKDFRGSSAGGRRNEQYF.

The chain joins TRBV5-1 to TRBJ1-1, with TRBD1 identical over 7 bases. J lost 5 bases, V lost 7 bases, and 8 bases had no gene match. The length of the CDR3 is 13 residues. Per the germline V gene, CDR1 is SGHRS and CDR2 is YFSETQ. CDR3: CASYQGERTEAFF. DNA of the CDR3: TGCGCCAGCTATCAGGGGGAACGTACTGAAGCTTTCTTT.

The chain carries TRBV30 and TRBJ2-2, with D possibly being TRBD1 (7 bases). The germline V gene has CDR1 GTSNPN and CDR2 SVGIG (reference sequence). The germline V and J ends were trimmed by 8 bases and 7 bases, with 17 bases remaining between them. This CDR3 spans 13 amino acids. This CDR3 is CAANRGGGGELFF. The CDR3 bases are TGTGCCGCAAACAGGGGAGGTGGCGGGGAGCTGTTTTTT.

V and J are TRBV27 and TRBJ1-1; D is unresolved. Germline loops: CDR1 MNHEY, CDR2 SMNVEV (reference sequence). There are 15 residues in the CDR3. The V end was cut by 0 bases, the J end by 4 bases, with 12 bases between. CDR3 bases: TGTGCCAGCAGTTTATCGATGGGTAGCCGCACTGAAGCTTTCTTT. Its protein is CASSLSMGSRTEAFF.

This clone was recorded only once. The CDR3 DNA is TGTGCCAGCAGGGAGGGACAGGGAGGCACCATATATTTT. Translating gives CASREGQGGTIYF. The chain is built from TRBV12-3 or TRBV12-4 and TRBJ1-3; 9 bases map to TRBD1. The CDR3 contains 13 residues. The V segment lost 6 bases and the J segment 9 bases; nucleotides outside the gene matches: 6.